This entry lists 27 T cell receptor beta chains sequenced from one sample in a study of T cells after yellow fever vaccination. TCRdb independently ran MiXCR on the 5' RACE reads; one entry per CDR3 protein. The data hold 300,000 to 400,000 distinct CDR3 sequences, with roughly 9.4% observed a single time. Source: PBMCs, taken on the day of the first yellow fever vaccination. Receptors were obtained from a man aged 18 to 29 who received the YFV17D yellow fever vaccine.

A few counts support this clonotype. The rearrangement joins TRBV5-4 to TRBJ1-5; perhaps TRBD1 as D (6 bases). The V end was cut by 1 base, the J end by 4 bases, with 12 bases between. The CDR3 is made up of 15 amino acids. The germline gives CDR1 SGHNT, CDR2 YYREEE (reference sequence). The CDR3 region is CASSLRGANNQPQHF. CDR3 DNA sequence: TGTGCCAGCAGCTTGAGGGGGGCTAATAATCAGCCCCAGCATTTT.

V and J are TRBV20-1 and TRBJ2-3, with a weak D call TRBD2 (5 bases). The V end was cut by 3 bases, the J end by 0 bases, with 13 bases between. Germline V lookup: CDR1 DFQATT, CDR2 SNEGSKA (reference sequence). The length of the CDR3 is 15 residues. CDR3 in amino acids: CSARDPGKSTDTQYF. In DNA, the CDR3 is TGCAGTGCTAGGGATCCGGGGAAAAGCACAGATACGCAGTATTTT.

This clonotype was counted many times. The chain uses TRBV5-1 and TRBJ2-7, with D perhaps TRBD2 (5 bases). Germline V lookup: CDR1 SGHRS, CDR2 YFSETQ. The V and J ends lost 4 bases and 0 bases respectively, with 14 bases between them. This CDR3 is built from 15 residues. The CDR3 coding sequence is TGCGCCAGCAGCGGTGCCGGGATCCCCTCCTACGAGCAGTACTTC. As protein: CASSGAGIPSYEQYF.

The genes are TRBV7-9 and TRBJ2-7, with D perhaps matching TRBD1 (6 bases). The V gene lost 7 bases and the J gene lost 7 bases, with 14 bases spanning the gap. The CDR3 runs to 12 residues. Germline loops: CDR1 SEHNR, CDR2 FQNEAQ (reference sequence). CDR3 in DNA: TGTGCCAGCACCCGGACAGCTTATGAGCAGTACTTC. This sequence encodes CASTRTAYEQYF.

The chain combines TRBV20-1 with TRBJ1-5; 10 bases align to TRBD1. CDR3 size: 12 residues. V gave up 5 bases and J gave up 7 bases; unmatched junction bases: 2. The germline gives CDR1 DFQATT, CDR2 SNEGSKA (reference sequence). CDR3 nucleotide sequence: TGCAGTGCTGGACAGGGGGAGCAGCCCCAGCATTTT. Protein product: CSAGQGEQPQHF.

The chain combines TRBV19 with TRBJ2-3; D unresolved. Germline V CDR1 and CDR2: LNHDA, SQIVND (reference sequence). Trimming shortened V by 7 bases and J by 4 bases, and 12 bases separated the two germline ends. The CDR3 covers 13 residues. CDR3 loop: CASNMIGSDTQYF. As DNA, the CDR3 is TGTGCCAGTAATATGATCGGCTCAGATACGCAGTATTTT.

This clonotype was observed at least ten times. The genes are TRBV7-9 and TRBJ2-3; D call uncertain. Germline CDR1 and CDR2: SEHNR and FQNEAQ (reference sequence). This CDR3 has 12 amino acids. Between the trimmed V and J ends, which lost 0 bases and 5 bases, there was a span of 3 bases. The CDR3 protein is CASSLAEDTQYF. CDR3 nucleotides: TGTGCCAGCAGCTTAGCTGAAGATACGCAGTATTTT.

This clonotype appeared a few times. J is TRBJ1-6 and V is TRBV5-1, with D uncertain. Trimming pared 0 bases from V and 7 bases from J, leaving 14 bases between. The CDR3 has 16 amino acids. Germline V CDR1 and CDR2: SGHRS, YFSETQ. The CDR3 DNA is TGCGCCAGCAGCTTGGGCTCCCAAATGGGGAATTCACCCCTCCACTTT. Translated, it gives CASSLGSQMGNSPLHF.

This clonotype showed up just a few times. The chain joins TRBV7-8 to TRBJ1-5; D is unclear. V shed 3 bases and J shed 7 bases, with 10 bases lying between them. Looked up from germline, CDR1 is SGHVS and CDR2 is FQNEAQ. The CDR3 runs 13 residues. CDR3 DNA: TGTGCCAGCAGCTTGGGAACCGGGCAGCCCCAGCATTTT. Protein sequence: CASSLGTGQPQHF. Full variable domain (outside the CDR3, taken from reference TRBV7-8 and TRBJ1-5): GAGVSQSPRYKVAKRGQDVALRCDPISGHVSLFWYQQALGQGPEFLTYFQNEAQLDKSGLPSDRFFAERPEGSVSTLKIQRTQQEDSAVYLCASSLGTGQPQHFGDGTRLSIL.

There are a few counts of this clonotype. This chain joins TRBV18 and TRBJ1-1; maybe TRBD1 (6 bases). This CDR3 contains 17 residues. With 4 bases removed from V and 5 bases from J, the gap between germline ends came to 23 bases. The germline V gene encodes CDR1 KGHSH and CDR2 LQKENI. CDR3 sequence (DNA): TGTGCCAGCTCACAATACCGGGACACCCGAATCGGGACTGAAGCTTTCTTT. This sequence encodes CASSQYRDTRIGTEAFF.

This clonotype was observed a handful of times. The chain links TRBV7-2 to TRBJ2-1; D possibly corresponds to TRBD2 (6 bases). This CDR3 is built from 15 residues. Germline assignment: CDR1 SGHTA and CDR2 FQGNSA. Between the trimmed V and J ends, which lost 4 bases and 6 bases, there was a span of 16 bases. Written as DNA, the CDR3 is TGTGCCAGCAGCTCGGGACTTGGGAGTTTCAATGAGCAGTTCTTC. Translation: CASSSGLGSFNEQFF.

The chain is built from TRBV18 and TRBJ2-3; 7 bases fit TRBD2. Germline CDR1 KGHSH, CDR2 LQKENI. CDR3 length: 15 residues. Germline trimming cut 3 bases from V and 6 bases from J; bases unmatched to any gene: 9. Here the CDR3 reads CASSPLSGTTDTQYF. CDR3 bases: TGTGCCAGCTCACCTCTCTCCGGGACTACCGATACGCAGTATTTT. The full variable domain, rest sourced from reference TRBV18 and TRBJ2-3, is NAGVMQNPRHLVRRRGQEARLRCSPMKGHSHVYWYRQLPEEGLKFMVYLQKENIIDESGMPKERFSAEFPKEGPSILRIQQVVRGDSAAYFCASSPLSGTTDTQYFGPGTRLTVL.

The table lists this clonotype with a few counts. The chain has TRBV7-2 and TRBJ1-2; D is unresolved. This CDR3 spans 12 amino acids. The germline V gene has CDR1 SGHTA and CDR2 FQGNSA. V was cut by 5 bases and J by 8 bases, with 12 bases left in between. The CDR3 DNA follows: TGTGCCAGCAGCCCCCCTTCTGGCGGCTACACCTTC. It yields the protein CASSPPSGGYTF.

The rearrangement uses TRBV20-1 and TRBJ2-3; 8 bases are shared with TRBD2. This CDR3 comprises 14 residues. V lost 1 base to trimming and J lost 3 bases; unmatched junction nucleotides: 3. Germline CDR1 and CDR2: DFQATT and SNEGSKA (reference sequence). CDR3 nucleotide sequence: TGCAGTGCTAGAGCGGGGGGGCTGACAGATACGCAGTATTTT. Its translation is CSARAGGLTDTQYF.

The chain employs TRBV3-1 and TRBJ1-5, with D tentatively TRBD1 (5 bases). Germline lookup yields CDR1 LGHDT and CDR2 YNNKEL (reference sequence). This CDR3 is 14 amino acids long. V was pared by 4 bases and J by 5 bases, with 12 bases between. CDR3 sequence: CASSPSGDYQPQHF. The DNA of the CDR3 is TGTGCCAGCAGCCCTTCGGGGGATTATCAGCCCCAGCATTTT. Full variable domain (rest looked up from reference TRBV3-1 and TRBJ1-5): DTAVSQTPKYLVTQMGNDKSIKCEQNLGHDTMYWYKQDSKKFLKIMFSYNNKELIINETVPNRFSPKSPDKAHLNLHINSLELGDSAVYFCASSPSGDYQPQHFGDGTRLSIL.

This clonotype was detected only a few times. V is TRBV24-1 and J is TRBJ2-3, with TRBD2 matching over 7 bases. V shed 4 bases, J shed 6 bases, and the junction held 9 bases outside the gene matches. The germline CDR1 and CDR2 sequences are KGHDR and SFDVKD. This CDR3 has 15 amino acids. Here the CDR3 reads CATSDPTGGRDTQYF. The CDR3 DNA is TGTGCCACCAGTGACCCAACCGGGGGGAGGGATACGCAGTATTTT.

This clonotype was observed a few times. J is TRBJ2-3 and V is TRBV9, with D perhaps matching TRBD1 or TRBD2 (5 bases each). CDR1 and CDR2 (germline): SGDLS, YYNGEE. The V gene lost 3 bases and the J gene lost 5 bases, with 10 bases spanning the gap. The CDR3 runs to 13 residues. The CDR3 is CASSADGGDTQYF. The DNA for the CDR3 is TGTGCCAGCAGCGCCGATGGGGGAGATACGCAGTATTTT. The variable domain in full, with the rest retrieved from reference TRBV9 and TRBJ2-3, is DSGVTQTPKHLITATGQRVTLRCSPRSGDLSVYWYQQSLDQGLQFLIQYYNGEERAKGNILERFSAQQFPDLHSELNLSSLELGDSALYFCASSADGGDTQYFGPGTRLTVL.

This clonotype was picked up many times. The V and J genes are TRBV6-6 and TRBJ1-2; D gene ambiguous. The V gene's germline CDR1 is MNHNY and CDR2 SVGAGI (reference sequence). V dropped 6 bases and J dropped 6 bases, with 14 bases sitting between them. CDR3 length: 13 amino acids. The CDR3 is CASSRDVPHGYTF. CDR3 nucleotide sequence: TGTGCCAGCAGCCGAGACGTTCCCCATGGCTACACCTTC.

V gene TRBV20-1 combines with J gene TRBJ1-2; TRBD1 might be the D (5 bases). V lost 3 bases to trimming and J lost 0 bases, with 11 bases between them. CDR1 is DFQATT and CDR2 is SNEGSKA in the germline V gene (reference sequence). This CDR3 contains 14 residues. The CDR3 protein is CSARGGGSNYGYTF. CDR3 nucleotide sequence: TGCAGTGCTAGGGGGGGAGGGTCTAACTATGGCTACACCTTC.

This clonotype was recorded many times. The chain combines TRBV4-3 with TRBJ2-7, with D perhaps assigned TRBD1 or TRBD2 (6 bases each). Deletions cut 0 bases from V and 7 bases from J, with 13 bases between. The length of the CDR3 is 14 residues. From germline, CDR1 is LGHNA and CDR2 YSLEER. The DNA of the CDR3 is TGCGCCAGCAGCCAAGAAGGGGGGCGGTGGGAGCAGTACGTC. It codes for CASSQEGGRWEQYV.

This clonotype was observed a handful of times. This rearrangement joins TRBV4-3 to TRBJ2-2; D might be TRBD2 (5 bases). In germline, CDR1 is LGHNA, CDR2 YSLEER. CDR3 length equals 16 residues. Trimming shortened V by 1 base and J by 7 bases, and 16 bases separated the two germline ends. The CDR3, as DNA: TGCGCCAGCAGCCAAGGAAACCGGGGTCCACTCGGGGAGCTGTTTTTT. Encoded protein: CASSQGNRGPLGELFF.

This clonotype was seen at least ten times. The chain recombines TRBV12-3 or TRBV12-4 with TRBJ2-3; D might be TRBD2 (6 bases). Between the trimmed V and J ends, which lost 6 bases and 2 bases, there was a span of 9 bases. This CDR3 region has 13 residues. The CDR3 sequence is CASRPGLTDTQYF. For the CDR3, the DNA is TGTGCCAGCAGGCCGGGACTCACAGATACGCAGTATTTT.

The rearrangement uses TRBV20-1 and TRBJ2-6; TRBD2 matches at 7 bases. Per germline, CDR1 DFQATT and CDR2 SNEGSKA (reference sequence). The trim removed 3 bases at V and 2 bases at J, leaving 7 bases unmatched. The CDR3 consists of 16 residues. In DNA form, the CDR3 reads TGCAGTGCTAGTCGAGCGGGAACCCCTGGGGCCAACGTCCTGACTTTC. Residues: CSASRAGTPGANVLTF.

Only a few counts were recorded for this clonotype. V gene TRBV14 combines with J gene TRBJ2-5, with D possibly TRBD2 on 5 matching bases. The CDR3 extends over 15 amino acids. Germline V lookup: CDR1 SGHDN, CDR2 FVKESK. V was cut by 1 base and J by 1 base, with 10 bases left in between. The CDR3 loop reads CASSQVRAGQETQYF. The CDR3 DNA reads TGTGCCAGCAGCCAAGTGCGGGCGGGCCAAGAGACCCAGTACTTC.

The rearrangement uses TRBV13 and TRBJ2-5; possible D gene TRBD1, 6 bases. There are 16 residues in the CDR3. From germline, CDR1 is PRHDT and CDR2 FYEKMQ (reference sequence). Trimming took 0 bases from V and 2 from J, leaving 13 bases between them. CDR3 bases: TGTGCCAGCAGCTTAGGGACAGGTGGAAGACAAGAGACCCAGTACTTC. It encodes CASSLGTGGRQETQYF.

The rearrangement uses TRBV20-1 and TRBJ2-5; no clear D. The CDR3 is 13 amino acids. Germline lookup yields CDR1 DFQATT and CDR2 SNEGSKA (reference sequence). V was cut by 0 bases and J by 5 bases, with 10 bases left in between. DNA of the CDR3: TGCAGTGCTAGAGAAGCTCCCCGGGAGACCCAGTACTTC. Its translation is CSAREAPRETQYF.

The rearrangement uses TRBV6-5 and TRBJ2-2; D is uncertain. Trimming took 2 bases from V and 1 from J, leaving 8 bases between them. The length of the CDR3 is 15 residues. Germline V gene data show CDR1 as MNHEY and CDR2 as SVGAGI. The CDR3 here is CASSYPDKNTGELFF. DNA of the CDR3: TGTGCCAGCAGTTACCCGGATAAGAACACCGGGGAGCTGTTTTTT.